This TCR beta chain was identified in a study of blood T cell repertoires in COVID-19. Overall study: Italy, Spain and the United States were the sources of the convalescent and acute COVID-19 samples. Sources were T cells, B-cell-depleted T cells, or PBMCs; the material itself was cDNA or gDNA.

This clone was counted a single time. Per the original methods: Cell counts per sample came from amplifying reference gene primers. Profiled with immunoSEQ multiplex PCR; TCRdb holds only in-frame clones, not every one. V and J calls and clone size are copied from that table; D and trimming were computed from the DNA. Of more than 85,000 clones listed, around 82% are singletons. The J segment lost 0 bases and the V segment lost 7 bases, leaving 8 bases of the junction unmatched. Germline CDR1 and CDR2: LNHDA and SQIVND (reference sequence). The CDR3 has 16 residues. This TCR came from a woman in her forties or fifties with acute or convalescent COVID-19. The specimen sequenced was peripheral blood. This chain links TRBV19 with TRBJ1-5, with 8 bases identical to TRBD1. The CDR3 DNA is TGTGCCAGTACCGATGGACAGGGTTATAGCAATCAGCCCCAGCATTTT. Translation gives CASTDGQGYSNQPQHF.